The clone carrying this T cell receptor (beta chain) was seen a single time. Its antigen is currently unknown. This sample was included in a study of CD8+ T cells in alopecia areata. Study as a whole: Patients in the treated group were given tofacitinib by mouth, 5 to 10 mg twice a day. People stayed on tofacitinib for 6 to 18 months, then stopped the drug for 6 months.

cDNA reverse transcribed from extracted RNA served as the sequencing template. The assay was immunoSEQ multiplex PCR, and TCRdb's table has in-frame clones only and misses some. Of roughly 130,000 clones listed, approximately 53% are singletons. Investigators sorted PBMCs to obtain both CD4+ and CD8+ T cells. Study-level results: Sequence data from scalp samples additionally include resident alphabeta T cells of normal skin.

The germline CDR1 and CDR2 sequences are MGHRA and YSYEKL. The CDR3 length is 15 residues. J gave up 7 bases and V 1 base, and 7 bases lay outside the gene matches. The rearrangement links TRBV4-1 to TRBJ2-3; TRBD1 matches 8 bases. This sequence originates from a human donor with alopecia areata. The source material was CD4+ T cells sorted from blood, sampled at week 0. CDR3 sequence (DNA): TGCGCCAGCAGCCAAGCCCCAGGGGGCGGGTATACGCAGTATTTT. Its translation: CASSQAPGGGYTQYF.